These 10 T cell receptor beta chains came from one sample sequenced in a study of blood T cell repertoires in COVID-19. Data came from immunoSEQ multiplex PCR; TCRdb stores just in-frame clones and leaves some out. The repertoire has some 240,000 clones, 85% to 90% of them found once; the top ten carry 2.1%. The sequenced sample was peripheral blood. These receptors came from a woman in her sixties with COVID-19, enrolled during active disease.

The rearrangement joins TRBV18 to TRBJ1-1; 8 bases line up with TRBD1. This CDR3 contains 17 residues. Germline values: CDR1 KGHSH, CDR2 LQKENI. Trimming removed 2 bases from V and 3 bases from J; junction bases left unmatched: 11. CDR3 protein: CASSPGRGQIRDTEAFF. The CDR3 DNA is TGTGCCAGCTCACCAGGCAGGGGGCAAATTAGAGACACTGAAGCTTTCTTT. The whole variable domain, remainder taken from reference TRBV18 and TRBJ1-1, is NAGVMQNPRHLVRRRGQEARLRCSPMKGHSHVYWYRQLPEEGLKFMVYLQKENIIDESGMPKERFSAEFPKEGPSILRIQQVVRGDSAAYFCASSPGRGQIRDTEAFFGQGTRLTVV.

The chain has TRBV5-4 and TRBJ1-3; 9 nucleotides match TRBD1. Unmatched junction bases numbered 9, after V lost 2 bases and J lost 0 bases. Germline values: CDR1 SGHNT, CDR2 YYREEE (reference sequence). The CDR3 covers 18 residues. This chain's CDR3 is CASSLGGQGLISGNTIYF. Here the CDR3 DNA reads TGTGCCAGCAGCTTAGGGGGACAGGGCTTGATCTCTGGAAACACCATATATTTT.

The chain couples TRBV7-2 to TRBJ2-7, with 8 bases that match TRBD2. The germline gives CDR1 SGHTA, CDR2 FQGNSA. The CDR3 contains 17 residues. Trimming took 1 base from V and 2 from J; bases not matched to a gene: 10. For the CDR3, the DNA is TGTGCCAGCAGCTTAGGCCTTCCTAGCGGGTCACCCTACGAGCAGTACTTC. Translated: CASSLGLPSGSPYEQYF.

This clone has just a few counts. The chain joins TRBV7-9 to TRBJ1-2; unclear D gene. Between the trimmed V and J ends, which lost 3 bases and 3 bases, there was a span of 14 bases. This CDR3 region has 15 residues. Germline CDR1 is SEHNR and CDR2 is FQNEAQ (reference sequence). The CDR3 DNA sequence: TGTGCCAGCAGCTTTCAGGCTACTTCCTACTATGGCTACACCTTC. This sequence encodes CASSFQATSYYGYTF.

The chain uses TRBV5-5 and TRBJ2-7; 8 bases line up with TRBD1. The V and J ends lost 0 bases and 8 bases, in that order; junction bases with no gene match: 7. Germline lookup yields CDR1 SGHKS and CDR2 YYEKEE (reference sequence). The CDR3 runs 14 residues. The CDR3 region is CASSLAKDREKQYF. CDR3 DNA: TGTGCCAGCAGCTTGGCAAAGGACAGGGAGAAGCAGTACTTC.

The chain has TRBV6-5 and TRBJ2-5, with 8 positions matching TRBD1. The CDR3 length is 14 residues. V dropped 0 bases and J dropped 4; count of bases not matched to a gene: 1. CDR1 is MNHEY and CDR2 is SVGAGI in the germline V gene. The CDR3: CASSYSRGPETQYF. The CDR3, as DNA: TGTGCCAGCAGTTACTCCAGGGGGCCAGAGACCCAGTACTTC.

This clone was found a few times. CDR3 DNA: TGTGCCAGCAGCGTCCGGGACAGAGATTCACCCCTCCACTTT. It specifies CASSVRDRDSPLHF. The J gene is TRBJ1-6, the V gene TRBV9, with TRBD1 matching 7 bases. Trimming at V came to 2 bases and at J to 8 bases, leaving 4 bases not matched to a gene. The germline CDR1 and CDR2 sequences are SGDLS and YYNGEE. CDR3 length: 14 amino acids.

The genes are TRBV18 and TRBJ2-7; 8 bases are shared with TRBD1. Germline V CDR1 and CDR2: KGHSH, LQKENI. With V trimmed by 5 bases and J by 0 bases, 12 bases remained unmatched. This CDR3 is built from 17 residues. In DNA, the CDR3 is TGTGCCAGCTCATCGCTGTCCCGGGGACAGGTCTCCTACGAGCAGTACTTC. Protein product: CASSSLSRGQVSYEQYF. The full variable domain, completed using reference TRBV18 and TRBJ2-7, is NAGVMQNPRHLVRRRGQEARLRCSPMKGHSHVYWYRQLPEEGLKFMVYLQKENIIDESGMPKERFSAEFPKEGPSILRIQQVVRGDSAAYFCASSSLSRGQVSYEQYFGPGTRLTVT.

The chain carries TRBV19 and TRBJ2-2; TRBD1 matches at 11 bases. In germline, CDR1 is LNHDA, CDR2 SQIVND (reference sequence). The CDR3 is made up of 15 amino acids. Losses at the gene ends were 5 bases for V and 4 bases for J; bases not matched to a gene: 3. The CDR3 loop reads CASSPGTGGTGELFF. In DNA form, the CDR3 reads TGTGCCAGTAGTCCAGGGACAGGGGGCACCGGGGAGCTGTTTTTT.

This sequence joins TRBV15 and TRBJ1-5; maybe TRBD1 (5 bases). The germline V and J ends were trimmed by 5 bases and 0 bases, with 11 bases remaining between them. The length of the CDR3 is 15 residues. Germline V gene data show CDR1 as LNHNV and CDR2 as YYDKDF (reference sequence). DNA of the CDR3: TGTGCCACCAGCCAGGGAGGGTATAGCAATCAGCCCCAGCATTTT. It codes for CATSQGGYSNQPQHF.